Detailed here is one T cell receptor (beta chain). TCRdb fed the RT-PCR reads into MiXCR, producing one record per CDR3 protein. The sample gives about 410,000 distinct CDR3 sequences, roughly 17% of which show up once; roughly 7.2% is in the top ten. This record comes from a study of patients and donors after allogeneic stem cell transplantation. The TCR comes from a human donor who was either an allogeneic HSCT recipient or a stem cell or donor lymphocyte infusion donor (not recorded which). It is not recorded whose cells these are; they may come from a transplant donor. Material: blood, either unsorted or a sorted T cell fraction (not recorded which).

CDR3 sequence (DNA): TGTGCCATCAGGACGGATCGGATTGGAACCCAGTACTTC. Translation gives CAIRTDRIGTQYF. The rearrangement joins TRBV10-3 to TRBJ2-5; D is unclear. V was cut by 6 bases and J by 8 bases, with 16 bases left in between. There are 13 residues in the CDR3. The V gene's germline CDR1 is ENHRY and CDR2 SYGVKD.